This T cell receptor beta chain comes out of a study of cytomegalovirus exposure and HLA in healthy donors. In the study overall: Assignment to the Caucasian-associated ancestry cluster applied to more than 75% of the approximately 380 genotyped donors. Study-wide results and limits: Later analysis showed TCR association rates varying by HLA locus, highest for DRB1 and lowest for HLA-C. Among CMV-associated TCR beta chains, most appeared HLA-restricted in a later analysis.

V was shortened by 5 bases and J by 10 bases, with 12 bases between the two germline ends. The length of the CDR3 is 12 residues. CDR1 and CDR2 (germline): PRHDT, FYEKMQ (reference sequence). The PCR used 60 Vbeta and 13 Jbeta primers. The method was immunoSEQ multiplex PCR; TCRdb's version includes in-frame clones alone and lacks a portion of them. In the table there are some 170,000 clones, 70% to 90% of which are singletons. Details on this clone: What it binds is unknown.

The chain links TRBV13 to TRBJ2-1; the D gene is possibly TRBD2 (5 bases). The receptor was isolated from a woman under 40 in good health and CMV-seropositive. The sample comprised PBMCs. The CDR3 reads CASSPSEEEQFF. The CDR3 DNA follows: TGTGCCAGCAGCCCTTCGGAGGAGGAGCAGTTCTTC.